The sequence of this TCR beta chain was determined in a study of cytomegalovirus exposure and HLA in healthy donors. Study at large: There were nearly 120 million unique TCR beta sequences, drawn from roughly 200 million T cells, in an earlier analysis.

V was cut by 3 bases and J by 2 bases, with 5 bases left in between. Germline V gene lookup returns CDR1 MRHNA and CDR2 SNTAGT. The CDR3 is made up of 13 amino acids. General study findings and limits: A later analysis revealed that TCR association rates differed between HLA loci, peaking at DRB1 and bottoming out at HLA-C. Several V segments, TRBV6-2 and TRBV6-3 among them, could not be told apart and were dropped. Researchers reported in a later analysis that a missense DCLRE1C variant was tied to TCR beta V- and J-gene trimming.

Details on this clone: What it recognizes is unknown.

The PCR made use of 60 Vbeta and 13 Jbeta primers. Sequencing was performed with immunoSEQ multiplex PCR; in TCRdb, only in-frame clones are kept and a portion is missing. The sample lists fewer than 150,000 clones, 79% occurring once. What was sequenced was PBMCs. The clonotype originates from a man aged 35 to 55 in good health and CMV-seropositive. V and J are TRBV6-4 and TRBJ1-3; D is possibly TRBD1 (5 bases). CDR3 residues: CASSETAGNTIYF. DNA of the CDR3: TGTGCCAGCAGTGAGACAGCTGGAAACACCATATATTTT.